This TCR beta chain derives from a study of human T cells and chemical hapten exposure. Overall study results and limits: Patch test score showed a positive correlation with PT1 expanded TCR counts.

The library put unique molecular identifiers onto individual cDNA molecules. TCRdb passed the RACE reads through MiXCR, listing each CDR3 protein once. The table shows around 150,000 distinct CDR3 sequences, with about 30% occurring only once. As for time point: patch test 3, about 24 weeks after DPC sensitization. Stated treatment: therapeutic diphenylcyclopropenone sensitization with weekly scalp DPC. Each patch-test visit's blood sample preceded patch application. Note on this clonotype: No antigen is known for it.

The germline CDR1 and CDR2 sequences are SGHDT and YYEEEE. This CDR3 is 13 amino acids long. V shed 2 bases and J shed 3 bases, with 8 bases lying between them. The chain recombines TRBV5-6 with TRBJ1-2; D is perhaps TRBD1 (5 bases). The receptor comes from a woman aged 18-29 years with alopecia areata. Some clones in this sample may be carry-over from other donors' samples. The starting material was whole blood, obtained in connection with sensitization to the hapten diphenylcyclopropenone (DPC). The CDR3 nucleotides are TGTGCCAGCAGCTTCACAGGAGACTATGGCTACACCTTC. Translated, it gives CASSFTGDYGYTF.